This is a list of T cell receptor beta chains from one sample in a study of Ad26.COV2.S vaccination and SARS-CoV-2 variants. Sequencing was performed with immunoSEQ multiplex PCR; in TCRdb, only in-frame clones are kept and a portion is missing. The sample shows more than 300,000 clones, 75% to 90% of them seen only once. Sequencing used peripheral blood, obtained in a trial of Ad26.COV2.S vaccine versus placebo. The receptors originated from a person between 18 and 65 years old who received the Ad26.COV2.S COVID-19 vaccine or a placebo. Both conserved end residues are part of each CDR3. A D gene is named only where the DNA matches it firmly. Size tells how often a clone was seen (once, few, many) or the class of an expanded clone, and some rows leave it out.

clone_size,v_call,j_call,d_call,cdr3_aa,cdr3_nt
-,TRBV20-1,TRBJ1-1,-,CSASRVSSTEAFF,TGCAGTGCTAGTAGGGTCTCCTCCACTGAAGCTTTCTTT
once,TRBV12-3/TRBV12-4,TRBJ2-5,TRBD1,CASSPGGTQYF,TGTGCCAGCAGCCCAGGGGGGACCCAGTACTTC
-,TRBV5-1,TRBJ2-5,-,CASSPDLGDRETQYF,TGCGCCAGCAGCCCGGACCTGGGAGATCGGGAGACCCAGTACTTC
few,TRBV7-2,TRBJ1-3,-,CASSLALGGYSGNTIYF,TGTGCCAGCAGCTTAGCGCTCGGGGGCTACTCTGGAAACACCATATATTTT
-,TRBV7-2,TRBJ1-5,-,CASSSLTLSQPQHF,TGTGCCAGCAGCTCCCTGACACTAAGCCAGCCCCAGCATTTT
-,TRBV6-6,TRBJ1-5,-,CASSYSIRAAEQPQHF,TGTGCCAGCAGTTACTCGATCCGGGCCGCGGAACAGCCCCAGCATTTT
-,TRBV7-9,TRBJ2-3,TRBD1,CASSSKLEGATDTQYF,TGTGCCAGCAGCTCAAAACTTGAGGGGGCCACAGATACGCAGTATTTT
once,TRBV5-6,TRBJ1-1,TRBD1,CASSLGRGAVAEAFF,TGTGCCAGCAGCTTGGGCAGGGGGGCTGTCGCTGAAGCTTTCTTT
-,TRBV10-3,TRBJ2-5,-,CAISAGAGKGKETQYF,TGTGCCATCAGCGCCGGGGCGGGAAAGGGGAAAGAGACCCAGTACTTC
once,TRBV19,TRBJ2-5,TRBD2,CASSIDAGLAGAETQYF,TGTGCCAGTAGTATAGATGCGGGACTAGCGGGAGCAGAGACCCAGTACTTC
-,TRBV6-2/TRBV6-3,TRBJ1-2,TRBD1,CASSYNRGLGGYTF,TGTGCCAGCAGTTACAACAGGGGGCTGGGTGGCTACACCTTC
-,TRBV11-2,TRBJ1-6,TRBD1,CASTFTPGTGSSPLHF,TGTGCCAGCACCTTTACCCCCGGGACAGGGAGCTCACCCCTCCACTTT
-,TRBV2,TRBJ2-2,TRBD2,CASSERRAGVIEPGELFF,TGTGCCAGCAGTGAAAGAAGAGCGGGAGTCATTGAACCCGGGGAGCTGTTTTTT
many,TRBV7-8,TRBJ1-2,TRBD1,CASSLTGEGTGGYTF,TGTGCCAGCAGCCTAACAGGGGAAGGGACGGGCGGCTACACCTTC
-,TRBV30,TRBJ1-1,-,CAWVLAGAMNTEAFF,TGTGCCTGGGTACTTGCAGGGGCTATGAACACTGAAGCTTTCTTT
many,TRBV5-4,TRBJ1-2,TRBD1,CASRAGTEVRYTF,TGTGCCAGCAGGGCCGGGACAGAGGTACGCTACACCTTC
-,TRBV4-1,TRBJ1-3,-,CASGRGIPPGNTIYF,TGCGCCAGCGGCAGGGGCATTCCGCCTGGAAACACCATATATTTT
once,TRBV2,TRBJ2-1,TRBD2,CASRREGLSYNEQFF,TGTGCCAGCAGGCGGGAGGGCCTTTCCTACAATGAGCAGTTCTTC
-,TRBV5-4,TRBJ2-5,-,CASSSPIPAPDAQYF,TGTGCCAGCAGCTCTCCCATTCCGGCGCCAGATGCCCAGTACTTC
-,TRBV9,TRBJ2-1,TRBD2,CASSGGGGRNEQFF,TGTGCCAGCAGCGGTGGGGGAGGGAGAAATGAGCAGTTCTTC
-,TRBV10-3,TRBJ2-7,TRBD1,CAISEFGQATSYEQYF,TGTGCCATCAGTGAGTTCGGACAGGCTACCTCCTACGAGCAGTACTTC
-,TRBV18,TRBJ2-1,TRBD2,CASATSGRRNEQFF,TGTGCCAGCGCCACTAGCGGGAGGCGGAATGAGCAGTTCTTC
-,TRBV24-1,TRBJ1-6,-,CATSGRNPNSPLHF,TGTGCCACCAGTGGCCGAAACCCAAATTCACCCCTCCACTTT